This section outlines one T cell receptor beta chain sequence together with its context. The table came from immunoSEQ multiplex PCR; TCRdb's copy has only in-frame clones and leaves some out. This table holds about 140,000 clones, approximately 92% found once. The sample belongs to a study of T cell responses to AZD1222 COVID-19 vaccine. V was pared by 0 bases and J by 6 bases, with 10 bases between. The CDR3 extends over 15 amino acids. Germline-derived CDR1 and CDR2 are KGHDR and SFDVKD. Specimen: peripheral blood, collected on day 0 of AZD1222 vaccination. This sequence was found in an adult in good health. The rearrangement links TRBV24-1 to TRBJ2-2; D perhaps matches TRBD2 (6 bases). For the CDR3, the DNA is TGTGCCACCAGTGATTTGCGGGGGAGAGCCGGGGAGCTGTTTTTT. Translating it yields CATSDLRGRAGELFF.